The clone carrying this T cell receptor (beta chain) was detected a few times. Its target is unknown. The junction does not match germline at one end; this may be a read error. This entry belongs to a study of beta chain features in type 1 diabetes. Overall study findings and caveats: Researchers cautioned that cDNA sequencing could over-represent cells with high TCR expression.

The authors reverse transcribed all of the isolated RNA, so sequencing captured expressed TCRB transcripts. Profiling relied on immunoSEQ multiplex PCR, and the TCRdb table lists in-frame clones only, not all of them. The repertoire holds 200,000 to 250,000 clones, approximately 10% seen once, with 1% to 1.5% in the top ten. The TCR sequence derives from a young man in good health. The sequencing sample was made of central memory CD4+ T cells from blood.

The chain's CDR3 is CAISESGLAGSHF. The CDR3 nucleotides are TGTGCCATCAGTGAGTCAGGGCTAGCGGGTTCGCACTTC. The chain couples TRBV10-3 to TRBJ2-5; 8 positions agree with TRBD2. There are 13 residues in the CDR3. Germline CDR1 reads ENHRY; CDR2 reads SYGVKD.